This T cell receptor (beta chain) was sequenced in a study of control samples from healthy donors and cancer patients. Using immunoSEQ multiplex PCR, the repertoire was profiled, and TCRdb retains in-frame clones only, with some absent. In the table there are about 120,000 clones, over 80% of which are singletons. The germline gives CDR1 SEHNR, CDR2 FQNEAQ (reference sequence). The CDR3 runs to 14 residues. The V and J ends lost 8 bases and 3 bases respectively, with 16 bases between them. The material sequenced was PBMCs. The rearrangement uses TRBV7-9 and TRBJ1-2, with D perhaps TRBD1 (5 bases). The source is a man of 80 years or more with head and neck cancer. The CDR3, as DNA: TGTGCCAGCCGACCAGTGACAGAATACTATGGCTACACCTTC. Protein product: CASRPVTEYYGYTF.